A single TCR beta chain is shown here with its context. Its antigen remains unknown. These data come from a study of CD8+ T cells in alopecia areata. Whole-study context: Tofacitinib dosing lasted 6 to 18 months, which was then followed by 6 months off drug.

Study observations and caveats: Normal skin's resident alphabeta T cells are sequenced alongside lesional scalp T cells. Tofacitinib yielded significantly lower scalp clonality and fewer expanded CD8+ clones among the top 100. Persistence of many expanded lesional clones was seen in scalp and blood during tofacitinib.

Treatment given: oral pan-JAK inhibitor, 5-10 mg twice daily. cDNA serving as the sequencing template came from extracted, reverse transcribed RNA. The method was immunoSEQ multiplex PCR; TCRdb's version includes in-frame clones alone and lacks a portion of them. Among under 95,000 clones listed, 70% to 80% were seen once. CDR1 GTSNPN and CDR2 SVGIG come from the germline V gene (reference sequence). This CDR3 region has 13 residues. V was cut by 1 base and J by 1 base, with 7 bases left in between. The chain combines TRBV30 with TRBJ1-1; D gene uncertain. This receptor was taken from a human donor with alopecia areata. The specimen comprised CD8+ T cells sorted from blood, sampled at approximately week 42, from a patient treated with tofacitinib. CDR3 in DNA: TGTGCCTGGAGTGGGGGATGGAACACTGAAGCTTTCTTT. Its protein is CAWSGGWNTEAFF.